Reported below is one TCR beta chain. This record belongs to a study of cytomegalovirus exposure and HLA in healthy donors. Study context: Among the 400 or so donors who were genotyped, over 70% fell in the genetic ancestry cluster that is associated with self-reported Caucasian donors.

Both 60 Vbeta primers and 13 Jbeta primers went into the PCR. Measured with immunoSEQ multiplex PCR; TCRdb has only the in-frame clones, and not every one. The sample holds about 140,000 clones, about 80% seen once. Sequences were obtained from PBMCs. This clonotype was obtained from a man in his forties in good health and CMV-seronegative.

CDR3 protein: CASSFEDSQWGEKLFF. For the CDR3, the DNA is TGTGCCAGCAGTTTTGAAGACAGCCAGTGGGGTGAAAAACTGTTTTTT. The chain joins TRBV28 to TRBJ1-4; possible D gene TRBD1, 5 bases. The CDR3 length is 16 residues. Trimming took off 3 bases at V and 7 bases at J, with 18 bases between the two ends. Germline assignment: CDR1 MDHEN and CDR2 SYDVKM.